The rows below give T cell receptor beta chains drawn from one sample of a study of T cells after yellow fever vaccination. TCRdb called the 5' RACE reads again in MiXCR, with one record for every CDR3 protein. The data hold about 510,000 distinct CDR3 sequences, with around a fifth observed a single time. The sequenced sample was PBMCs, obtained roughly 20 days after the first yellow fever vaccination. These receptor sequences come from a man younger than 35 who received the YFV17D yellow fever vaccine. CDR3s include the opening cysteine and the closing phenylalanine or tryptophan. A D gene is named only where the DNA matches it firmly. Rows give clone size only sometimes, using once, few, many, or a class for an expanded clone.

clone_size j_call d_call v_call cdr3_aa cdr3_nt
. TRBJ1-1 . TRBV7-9 CASSRPQGLMNTEAFF TGTGCCAGCAGCCGCCCCCAAGGACTCATGAACACTGAAGCTTTCTTT
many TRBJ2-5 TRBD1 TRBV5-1 CASSSQGTQETQYF TGCGCCAGCAGCTCACAGGGGACCCAAGAGACCCAGTACTTC
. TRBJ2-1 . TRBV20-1 CSATILGADNEQFF TGCAGTGCTACCATTCTGGGGGCGGACAATGAGCAGTTCTTC
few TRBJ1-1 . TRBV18 CASSPEKNTEAFF TGTGCCAGCTCACCAGAGAAAAACACTGAAGCTTTCTTT
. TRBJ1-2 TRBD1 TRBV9 CASSVGTGGYGYTF TGTGCCAGCAGCGTTGGGACAGGGGGCTATGGCTACACCTTC
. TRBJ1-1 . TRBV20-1 CSAKWVENTEAFF TGCAGTGCGAAGTGGGTTGAGAACACTGAAGCTTTCTTT
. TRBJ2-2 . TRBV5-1 CASSLEQPQGYTGELFF TGCGCCAGCAGCTTGGAACAGCCCCAAGGTTACACCGGGGAGCTGTTTTTT
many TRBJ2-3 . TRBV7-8 CASSPGTSGDTQYF TGTGCCAGCAGCCCAGGGACATCCGGCGATACGCAGTATTTT
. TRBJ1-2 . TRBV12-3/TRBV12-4 CASSAWTQTNYGYTF TGTGCCAGCAGTGCCTGGACACAGACTAACTATGGCTACACCTTC
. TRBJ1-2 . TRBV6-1 CASSEYSGNYGYTF TGTGCCAGCAGTGAATACAGCGGAAACTATGGCTACACCTTC
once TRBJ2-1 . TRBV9 CASSVGGRGHNEQFF TGTGCCAGCAGCGTAGGTGGCAGGGGTCACAATGAGCAGTTCTTC
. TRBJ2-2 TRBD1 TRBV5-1 CASSLQYRGIFGELFF TGCGCCAGCAGCCTGCAGTACAGGGGGATATTCGGGGAGCTGTTTTTT
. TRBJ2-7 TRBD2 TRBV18 CASSPGRDDEQYF TGTGCCAGCTCCCCCGGGAGGGACGACGAGCAGTACTTC
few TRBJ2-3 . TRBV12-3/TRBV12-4 CASSFFRASTDTQYF TGTGCCAGCAGTTTCTTCCGAGCTAGCACAGATACGCAGTATTTT
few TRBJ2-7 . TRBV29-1 CSVHDRLAEQYF TGCAGCGTGCACGACAGGTTAGCTGAGCAGTACTTC
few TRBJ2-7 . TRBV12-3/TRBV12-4 CASRAGWGEQYF TGTGCCAGCAGGGCCGGGTGGGGTGAGCAGTACTTC
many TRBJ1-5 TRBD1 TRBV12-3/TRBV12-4 CASSLGQVSNQPQHF TGTGCCAGCAGCCTTGGACAGGTTAGCAATCAGCCCCAGCATTTT
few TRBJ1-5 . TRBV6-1 CASKGGHSNQPQHF TGTGCCAGCAAAGGGGGGCATAGCAATCAGCCCCAGCATTTT
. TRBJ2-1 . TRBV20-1 CSAITWTQVHEQFF TGCAGTGCTATCACATGGACCCAAGTACATGAGCAGTTCTTC
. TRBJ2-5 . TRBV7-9 CASSQGGSGWTQYF TGTGCCAGCAGCCAGGGGGGATCCGGTTGGACCCAGTACTTC
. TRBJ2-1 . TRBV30 CAWSPPGGFKFF TGTGCCTGGAGTCCCCCAGGGGGGTTTAAGTTCTTC
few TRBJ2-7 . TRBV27 CASSFVAGHYEQYF TGTGCCAGCAGTTTCGTGGCGGGGCACTACGAGCAGTACTTC
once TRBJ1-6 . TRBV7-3 CASSFWGKPYNSPLHF TGTGCCAGCAGCTTTTGGGGGAAACCCTATAATTCACCCCTCCACTTT
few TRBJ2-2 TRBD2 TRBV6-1 CASSPTSGGAPGELFF TGTGCCAGCAGCCCCACTAGCGGGGGGGCCCCCGGGGAGCTGTTTTTT
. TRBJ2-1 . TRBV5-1 CASSEPGSYNEQFF TGCGCCAGCAGCGAGCCTGGATCCTACAATGAGCAGTTCTTC
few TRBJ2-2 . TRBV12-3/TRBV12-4 CASSKFAGRGGGELFF TGTGCCAGCAGTAAATTCGCGGGCAGAGGGGGCGGGGAGCTGTTTTTT
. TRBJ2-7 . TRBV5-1 CASSLDLPYEQYF TGCGCCAGCAGCTTGGACCTCCCCTACGAGCAGTACTTC
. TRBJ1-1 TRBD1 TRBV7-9 CASSSQGADRAAFF TGTGCCAGCAGCTCTCAGGGGGCGGATAGGGCAGCTTTCTTT
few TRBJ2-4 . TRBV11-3 CASSLDRATGNIQYF TGTGCCAGCAGCTTAGATCGGGCTACCGGAAACATTCAGTACTTC
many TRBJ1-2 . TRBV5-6 CASSSGQYYGYTF TGTGCCAGCAGCTCAGGACAGTACTATGGCTACACCTTC
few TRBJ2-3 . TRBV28 CASSLWGDGSDTQYF TGTGCCAGCAGTTTGTGGGGCGACGGGTCAGATACGCAGTATTTT
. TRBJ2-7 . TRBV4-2 CASSQSSGTPGLEQYF TGTGCCAGCAGCCAGTCCTCCGGGACGCCCGGTTTGGAGCAGTACTTC
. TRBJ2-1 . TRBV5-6 CASLPTGQKGEQFF TGTGCCAGCCTCCCAACTGGGCAGAAGGGTGAGCAGTTCTTC
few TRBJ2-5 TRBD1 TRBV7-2 CASSLVGRGRLETQYF TGTGCCAGCAGCTTAGTAGGAAGGGGGCGCCTGGAGACCCAGTACTTC
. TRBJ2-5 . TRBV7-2 CASSLRASTKETQYF TGTGCCAGCAGCTTAAGGGCGTCTACCAAAGAGACCCAGTACTTC
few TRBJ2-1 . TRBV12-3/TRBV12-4 CASSPRTHNEQFF TGTGCCAGCAGTCCACGGACCCACAATGAGCAGTTCTTC
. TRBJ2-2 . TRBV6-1 CASSRPGANTGELFF TGTGCCAGCAGTCGGCCGGGAGCGAACACCGGGGAGCTGTTTTTT
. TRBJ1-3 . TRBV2 CASSDEAASSGNTIYF TGTGCCAGCAGTGATGAGGCGGCTAGCTCTGGAAACACCATATATTTT
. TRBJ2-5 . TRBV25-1 CASSEYSVQTQYF TGTGCCAGCAGTGAATATAGCGTGCAGACCCAGTACTTC
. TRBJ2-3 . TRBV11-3 CASSHGWDTQYF TGTGCCAGCAGCCATGGGTGGGATACGCAGTATTTT
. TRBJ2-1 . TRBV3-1 CASSQAAREQFF TGTGCCAGCAGCCAAGCCGCCCGTGAGCAGTTCTTC
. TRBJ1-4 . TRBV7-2 CASSVEQGSNEKLFF TGTGCCAGCAGCGTGGAGCAGGGGTCTAATGAAAAACTGTTTTTT
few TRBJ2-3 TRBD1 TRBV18 CASSPREGASTDTQYF TGTGCCAGCTCACCACGAGAGGGGGCCAGCACAGATACGCAGTATTTT
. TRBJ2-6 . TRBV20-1 CSARDRSGANVLTF TGCAGTGCTAGGGATCGATCTGGGGCCAACGTCCTGACTTTC
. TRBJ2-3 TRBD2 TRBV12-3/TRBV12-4 CASSLAGGYDTQYF TGTGCCAGCAGTTTAGCGGGGGGGTATGATACGCAGTATTTT
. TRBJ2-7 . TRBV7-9 CASSPPMEGLYEQYF TGTGCCAGCAGCCCACCGATGGAGGGCTTATACGAGCAGTACTTC
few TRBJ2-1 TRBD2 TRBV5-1 CASSSPSGGPYNEQFF TGCGCCAGCAGCTCCCCTAGCGGGGGACCCTACAATGAGCAGTTCTTC
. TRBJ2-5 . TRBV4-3 CASSQDGNGQETQYF TGCGCCAGCAGCCAAGATGGAAACGGCCAAGAGACCCAGTACTTC
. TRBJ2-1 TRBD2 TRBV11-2 CASTGGGGSTTEQFF TGTGCCAGCACCGGGGGCGGGGGGTCCACCACTGAGCAGTTCTTC
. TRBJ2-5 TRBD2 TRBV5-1 CASSLNPGGQETQYF TGCGCCAGCAGCCTTAATCCGGGGGGACAAGAGACCCAGTACTTC
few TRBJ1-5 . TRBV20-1 CSARAHGSGHQPQHF TGCAGTGCGCGAGCTCACGGATCAGGGCATCAGCCCCAGCATTTT
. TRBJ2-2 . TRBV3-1 CASSSHRRGITGELFF TGTGCCAGCAGCTCTCATCGTAGAGGGATCACCGGGGAGCTGTTTTTT
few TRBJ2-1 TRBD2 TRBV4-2 CASSQGSTSGYYNEQFF TGTGCCAGCAGCCAGGGGTCAACTAGCGGGTACTACAATGAGCAGTTCTTC